This entry lists 8 T cell receptor beta chains sequenced from one sample in a study of T cells in Graves' hyperthyroidism and ophthalmopathy. Authors of the study amplified TCR beta CDR3 regions from RNA transcripts. TCR CDR3 regions were first amplified by RT-PCR with HTBI primers. TCRdb ran MiXCR on the multiplex PCR reads and lists one entry per CDR3 protein. The sample shows fewer than 850,000 distinct CDR3 sequences, roughly a sixth of them seen only once. Sequencing input: blood. Every receptor here comes from a man aged 45-65 years with Graves' hyperthyroidism.

This clonotype has a count of ten or more. J is TRBJ2-5 and V is TRBV7-9, with D perhaps assigned TRBD1 or TRBD2 (5 bases each). The germline CDR1 and CDR2 sequences are SEHNR and FQNEAQ (reference sequence). This CDR3 contains 15 residues. Trimming stripped 0 bases from V and 3 bases from J, with 11 bases between. The CDR3 spells CASSLAGAGEETQYF. CDR3 in DNA: TGTGCCAGCAGCTTAGCTGGGGCCGGGGAAGAGACCCAGTACTTC.

The rearrangement joins TRBV19 to TRBJ1-2; D uncertain. Trimming removed 7 bases at V and 4 bases at J, with 13 bases between. The CDR3 spans 13 residues. Germline-derived CDR1 and CDR2 are LNHDA and SQIVND (reference sequence). DNA of the CDR3: TGTGCCAGTAATACGACATCCTCCTATGGCTACACCTTC. Its protein product is CASNTTSSYGYTF.

This clonotype was found many times. The chain uses TRBV5-1 and TRBJ2-3, with 11 bases lining up with TRBD2. CDR3 size: 16 residues. Germline lookup yields CDR1 SGHRS and CDR2 YFSETQ. Losses at the gene ends were 2 bases for V and 2 bases for J; bases not matched to a gene: 4. The CDR3 sequence is CASSFIAGGPTDTQYF. Here the CDR3 DNA reads TGCGCCAGCAGCTTCATAGCGGGAGGGCCCACAGATACGCAGTATTTT.

This chain uses TRBV28 with TRBJ2-3, with 8 bases matching TRBD2. Germline CDR1 and CDR2: MDHEN and SYDVKM. V was pared by 1 base and J by 9 bases, with 12 bases of the junction left unmatched. This CDR3 is 16 amino acids long. CDR3 DNA: TGTGCCAGCAGTTTATCCTATAGCGGGAAATTTGCGACGCAGTATTTT. It yields the protein CASSLSYSGKFATQYF.

This clonotype was detected many times. The V gene is TRBV27, the J gene TRBJ2-3, with D maybe TRBD1 (6 bases). CDR3 length equals 18 residues. CDR1 MNHEY and CDR2 SMNVEV come from the germline V gene (reference sequence). V lost 0 bases and J lost 1, with 17 bases in between. CDR3 region: CASSLSALGASRTDTQYF. As DNA, the CDR3 is TGTGCCAGCAGTTTATCTGCGTTGGGGGCTAGCCGCACAGATACGCAGTATTTT.

V and J are TRBV5-6 and TRBJ1-1, with D possibly being TRBD1 (5 bases). The CDR3 spans 13 residues. Per germline, CDR1 SGHDT and CDR2 YYEEEE. Trimming pared 1 base from V and 6 bases from J, leaving 10 bases between. CDR3 amino acids: CASSLSGGAEAFF. The DNA for the CDR3 is TGTGCCAGCAGCTTGTCTGGGGGGGCTGAAGCTTTCTTT.

This clonotype was found many times. The rearrangement joins TRBV20-1 to TRBJ2-5; TRBD2 matches at 9 bases. V shed 1 base and J 2 bases; nucleotides not matched to a gene: 11. CDR3 size: 17 residues. Germline lookup yields CDR1 DFQATT and CDR2 SNEGSKA (reference sequence). The CDR3 spells CSARAGASGTKQETQYF. DNA for the CDR3: TGCAGTGCTAGAGCGGGGGCTAGCGGGACAAAACAAGAGACCCAGTACTTC.

This clonotype showed up just a few times. The rearrangement uses TRBV9 and TRBJ2-7; D possibly matches TRBD1 or TRBD2 (6 bases each). Germline assignment: CDR1 SGDLS and CDR2 YYNGEE. V lost 4 bases and J 0 bases, leaving 20 bases between the germline ends. The CDR3 contains 17 residues. This CDR3 reads CASSPRAIGGGSYEQYF. The CDR3 DNA sequence: TGTGCCAGCAGCCCTAGAGCTATCGGAGGGGGCTCCTACGAGCAGTACTTC.